What follows describes a single TCR beta chain. The target of this receptor is not known. One junction end does not reproduce the germline sequence, and a read error may be involved. This sample was included in a study of CD8 T cells in Susac syndrome (dated by TCRdb to the late 2010s). Regarding the research as a whole: Whether CD8+ T cell activation and differentiation in Susac syndrome was antigen driven was tested using repertoire sequencing. The full study reports these points: The number of individuals in the TCR sequencing and HLA analysis was acknowledged as relatively small.

High-throughput TCR beta sequencing profiled peripheral blood CD8+ and CD4+ T cells from healthy donors, Susac syndrome patients and multiple sclerosis patients. Multiple sclerosis controls were treatment-naive patients with stable or active relapsing-remitting disease fulfilling revised McDonald criteria. CD8+ TEMRA cells were enriched by FACS, while bulk CD8+ and CD4+ T cells were purified by magnetic negative isolation. Blood was collected in EDTA tubes and processed within 24 hours, with PBMCs isolated through density gradient centrifugation. PBMCs intended for TCR sequencing were cryopreserved in liquid nitrogen and thawed later in a water bath at 37 degrees C. The sorted or isolated CD4+, CD8+ and CD8+ TEMRA cells reached a purity of at least 90%. RNA was extracted using the RNeasy kit, and roughly 0.5 to 1 microgram was reverse transcribed with random hexamers. The immunoSEQ multiplex PCR assay, which covers 54 Vbeta and 13 Jbeta segments, was used to amplify TCR beta CDR3 regions. To correct PCR amplification bias, a synthetic template baseline was used for both primer optimization and computational correction. The original pipeline was this. Reads were annotated to V, D and J genes according to IMGT and were analyzed with immunoSEQ Analyzer, with only productive sequences retained. Clonality was calculated as one minus the Shannon entropy normalized by log2 of the number of productive unique sequences. Public and private clones were assessed among the 100 most prevalent clones of each patient and control. Clones were defined as Susac-specific if absent from the healthy and MS cohorts, from 1052 published viral clones and from other ImmuneACCESS disease sequences. Through fastp at Q25 and MiXCR, TCRdb rebuilt clones from the public reads, retaining in-frame beta chains. Every CDR3 protein is listed once, alongside the most common genes and DNA of its rows. The V and J calls shown here were made by TCRdb, not taken from the authors' results. The sample profile shows 250,000 to 350,000 distinct CDR3 sequences; 90% to 95% of them were found once. The ten top clones hold around 0.07% of the sample.

Including cysteine and phenylalanine, the CDR3 has 15 amino acids. Only the CDR3 portion is preserved as DNA: 45 bases, with reading frame beginning at the first base. Based on the germline V gene, the CDR1 and CDR2 sequences are SQVTM and ANQGSEA. The sequence was collected from a human donor with multiple sclerosis. The chain links TRBV29-1 with TRBJ2-3; the D gene is unclear. The sequencing sample was made of CD4+ T cells from PBMCs. In nucleotides, the sequence is TGCAGCGTTGTCCGGTTTCTCGGTAGCACGGATACGCAGTATTTT. Translated, this is CSVVRFLGSTDTQYF.